The next 26 T cell receptor beta chains were all read from a single sample in a study of T cell changes during pregnancy in multiple sclerosis (dated by TCRdb to about 2019). Library creation used the immunoSEQ multiplex PCR assay. The clones in this table, taken by TCRdb from immuneACCESS, are in-frame only. Not every clone is retained; where verified, under half of the shortfall comes from an unresolved V gene, and the cause of the rest is unknown. Recorded for this sample are around 30,000 clones; roughly 90% of them occurred a single time. The top ten clones comprise roughly 0.52% of the sample. The material was CD4+ T cells from peripheral blood mononuclear cells, obtained in the third trimester of pregnancy. The receptor source for this set is a female donor in good health, enrolled as a control in a pregnancy study.

V gene TRBV5-4 combines with J gene TRBJ2-7; 7 nucleotides align to TRBD2. V shed 4 bases and J 4 bases; nucleotides not matched to a gene: 5. The CDR3 covers 13 residues. CDR1 and CDR2 (germline): SGHNT, YYREEE (reference sequence). The CDR3 sequence: CASSTRGLYEQYF. CDR3 bases: TGTGCCAGCAGCACGCGGGGGTTGTACGAGCAGTACTTC.

The chain uses TRBV18 and TRBJ1-1; 11 nucleotides align to TRBD1. This CDR3 has 13 amino acids. After removal of 2 bases from V and 10 bases from J, the junction contained 3 bases not matched to a gene. From germline, CDR1 is KGHSH and CDR2 LQKENI. Written as DNA, the CDR3 is TGTGCCAGCTCACCAGGACAGGGGGCGGGAGCTTTCTTT. This sequence encodes CASSPGQGAGAFF.

V and J are TRBV15 and TRBJ1-2; D possibly corresponds to TRBD1 (5 bases). Germline V gene lookup returns CDR1 LNHNV and CDR2 YYDKDF (reference sequence). The CDR3 has 15 amino acids. Trimming pared 0 bases from V and 3 bases from J, leaving 11 bases between. In DNA form, the CDR3 reads TGTGCCACCAGCAGAGATCTCGGGGGTGACTATGGCTACACCTTC. Translation: CATSRDLGGDYGYTF.

The chain carries TRBV30 and TRBJ2-7, with a weak D call TRBD2 (5 bases). The CDR3 has 13 residues. Germline CDR1 and CDR2: GTSNPN and SVGIG (reference sequence). V lost 3 bases to trimming and J lost 1 base, with 10 bases between them. CDR3 residues: CAWRGAVSYEQYF. The CDR3 DNA is TGTGCCTGGAGGGGAGCGGTATCCTACGAGCAGTACTTC.

The chain is built from TRBV30 and TRBJ1-5, with D perhaps matching TRBD1 (6 bases). V was trimmed by 1 base and J by 2 bases, leaving 6 bases between them. CDR1 and CDR2 (germline): GTSNPN, SVGIG (reference sequence). This CDR3 has 13 residues. CDR3 coding DNA: TGTGCCTGGAGTGGACAGGGCAATCAGCCCCAGCATTTT. It is translated as CAWSGQGNQPQHF.

The genes are TRBV15 and TRBJ1-4; 7 positions agree with TRBD1. This CDR3 region has 15 residues. Germline values: CDR1 LNHNV, CDR2 YYDKDF (reference sequence). The V segment lost 4 bases and the J segment 5 bases; nucleotides outside the gene matches: 7. CDR3 DNA: TGTGCCACCAGCAACGGGGACAGATCAAATGAAAAACTGTTTTTT. Translated, it gives CATSNGDRSNEKLFF. The entire variable domain, with the rest obtained from reference TRBV15 and TRBJ1-4, is as follows: DAMVIQNPRYQVTQFGKPVTLSCSQTLNHNVMYWYQQKSSQAPKLLFHYYDKDFNNEADTPDNFQSRRPNTSFCFLDIRSPGLGDTAMYLCATSNGDRSNEKLFFGSGTQLSVL.

V and J are TRBV6-1 and TRBJ2-3; a possible D gene is TRBD2 (6 bases). This CDR3 is built from 12 residues. CDR1 and CDR2 (germline): MNHNS, SASEGT. Trimming removed 6 bases at V and 3 bases at J, with 7 bases between. The CDR3 sequence: CASRRGTDTQYF. As DNA, the CDR3 is TGTGCCAGCAGGCGGGGTACAGATACGCAGTATTTT.

This clone has a single count. This CDR3 is CASSLSGSSYNEQFF. The CDR3 DNA sequence: TGTGCCAGCAGCCTAAGCGGGAGCTCCTACAATGAGCAGTTCTTC. The genes are TRBV6-6 and TRBJ2-1, with 8 bases identical to TRBD2. Germline loops: CDR1 MNHNY, CDR2 SVGAGI (reference sequence). This CDR3 is 15 amino acids long. Trimming took 6 bases from V and 0 from J; bases not matched to a gene: 4.

The chain has TRBV29-1 and TRBJ1-2, with TRBD1 identical over 7 bases. V trimming: 4 bases; J trimming: 2 bases; junction bases outside the gene matches: 7. The CDR3 consists of 14 residues. The germline gives CDR1 SQVTM, CDR2 ANQGSEA. CDR3 in amino acids: CSVGGAGQNYGYTF. DNA of the CDR3: TGCAGCGTTGGGGGGGCGGGACAGAACTATGGCTACACCTTC.

The gene calls are TRBV15 and TRBJ2-7; D unresolved. Deletions cut 1 base from V and 10 bases from J, with 8 bases between. Germline values: CDR1 LNHNV, CDR2 YYDKDF (reference sequence). This CDR3 has 11 amino acids. The CDR3 reads CATSRVGLQYF. Here the CDR3 DNA reads TGTGCCACCAGCAGAGTTGGCCTCCAGTACTTC.

The V gene is TRBV5-5, the J gene TRBJ1-2; D might be TRBD1 (5 bases). CDR1 and CDR2 (germline): SGHKS, YYEKEE (reference sequence). V shed 1 base and J shed 1 base, with 14 bases lying between them. The length of the CDR3 is 16 residues. DNA of the CDR3: TGTGCCAGCAGCTTGACCCGGGACGGGAGTAACTATGGCTACACCTTC. It translates to CASSLTRDGSNYGYTF.

V is TRBV29-1 and J is TRBJ1-1; D gene unclear. The CDR3 is made up of 12 amino acids. Per germline, CDR1 SQVTM and CDR2 ANQGSEA. V was cut by 3 bases and J by 6 bases, with 11 bases left in between. CDR3 protein: CSVEGGVSEAFF. For the CDR3, the DNA is TGCAGCGTTGAGGGCGGGGTTTCTGAAGCTTTCTTT.

This clone was seen only once. In DNA form, the CDR3 reads TGTGCCAGCAGAATCGCCGGGACAGTTACCAATCAGCCCCAGCATTTT. It encodes CASRIAGTVTNQPQHF. V and J are TRBV28 and TRBJ1-5; 7 bases map to TRBD1. This CDR3 has 16 amino acids. CDR1 is MDHEN and CDR2 is SYDVKM in the germline V gene. Trimming removed 6 bases from V and 3 bases from J; junction bases left unmatched: 11.

This sequence joins TRBV20-1 and TRBJ2-3; D is ambiguous. Looked up from germline, CDR1 is DFQATT and CDR2 is SNEGSKA (reference sequence). The CDR3 spans 10 residues. V was trimmed by 3 bases and J by 5 bases, leaving 3 bases between them. The CDR3 loop is CSARRDTQYF. The CDR3 DNA reads TGCAGTGCTAGGAGAGATACGCAGTATTTT.

The chain is built from TRBV4-1 and TRBJ1-6, with D unclear. Trimming left V 0 bases short and J 0 bases short, with 12 bases between. The CDR3 totals 18 residues. Germline CDR1 MGHRA, CDR2 YSYEKL. The CDR3 region is CASSQDYERSSYNSPLHF. The DNA for the CDR3 is TGCGCCAGCAGCCAAGATTACGAGAGGAGCTCCTATAATTCACCCCTCCACTTT.

The V gene is TRBV27, the J gene TRBJ2-7; TRBD2 matches 7 bases. Germline-derived CDR1 and CDR2 are MNHEY and SMNVEV (reference sequence). The CDR3 covers 14 residues. The trim removed 0 bases at V and 6 bases at J, leaving 5 bases unmatched. The DNA of the CDR3 is TGTGCCAGCAGTTTATCCCCCCGCGGGAGCGAGCAGTACTTC. Its translation is CASSLSPRGSEQYF.

The chain recombines TRBV5-1 with TRBJ2-3; 13 nucleotides align to TRBD2. With 3 bases clipped from V and 3 bases from J, the junction kept 1 base outside the gene matches. The CDR3 is made up of 15 amino acids. The V gene's germline CDR1 is SGHRS and CDR2 YFSETQ. The CDR3 coding sequence is TGCGCCAGCAGCTCGGGACTAGCGGGGACAGATACGCAGTATTTT. Translation gives CASSSGLAGTDTQYF.

CDR3 DNA sequence: TGCAGCGTTGTCGACGGACAGGGTAATCAGCCCCAGCATTTT. This gives the protein CSVVDGQGNQPQHF. The chain has TRBV29-1 and TRBJ1-5, with 8 bases fitting TRBD1. The CDR3 runs 14 residues. Germline V gene sequence: CDR1 SQVTM, CDR2 ANQGSEA. J gave up 4 bases and V 4 bases, and 6 bases lay outside the gene matches. Full variable domain (missing parts from reference TRBV29-1 and TRBJ1-5): SAVISQKPSRDICQRGTSLTIQCQVDSQVTMMFWYRQQPGQSLTLIATANQGSEATYESGFVIDKFPISRPNLTFSTLTVSNMSPEDSSIYLCSVVDGQGNQPQHFGDGTRLSIL.

This clone was found a few times. J is TRBJ1-5 and V is TRBV29-1; possibly TRBD1 for D (6 bases). The germline gives CDR1 SQVTM, CDR2 ANQGSEA. V lost 0 bases and J lost 5, with 8 bases in between. The CDR3 extends over 13 amino acids. Here the CDR3 DNA reads TGCAGCGTTGAAGAGGACAGATATCAGCCCCAGCATTTT. Translated, it gives CSVEEDRYQPQHF.

The chain joins TRBV7-9 to TRBJ2-4; TRBD1 agrees at 10 bases. This CDR3 region has 15 residues. The V segment lost 5 bases and the J segment 5 bases; nucleotides outside the gene matches: 6. Germline loops: CDR1 SEHNR, CDR2 FQNEAQ (reference sequence). In DNA form, the CDR3 reads TGTGCCAGCAGCGCCTTAGGGACAGGGGAAAACATTCAGTACTTC. This translates into CASSALGTGENIQYF.

V gene TRBV2 combines with J gene TRBJ2-2; the match to TRBD2 covers 13 bases. This CDR3 is built from 16 residues. V was pared by 5 bases and J by 3 bases, with 3 bases of the junction left unmatched. Germline CDR1 and CDR2: SNHLY and FYNNEI. The CDR3 DNA sequence: TGTGCCAGCAGTCCCGGACTAGCGGGAGACACCGGGGAGCTGTTTTTT. Translating it yields CASSPGLAGDTGELFF.

This sequence joins TRBV10-3 and TRBJ1-2; 8 bases fit TRBD1. V trimming: 10 bases; J trimming: 8 bases; junction bases outside the gene matches: 6. CDR3 length: 11 amino acids. Germline CDR1 reads ENHRY; CDR2 reads SYGVKD. The CDR3 DNA sequence: TGTGCCAGCGGGGACAGGATGGGCTACACCTTC. Protein product: CASGDRMGYTF.

This rearrangement joins TRBV5-6 to TRBJ2-7; 8 positions agree with TRBD1. J was trimmed by 1 base and V by 4 bases; bases with no gene match: 4. This CDR3 spans 14 amino acids. The germline gives CDR1 SGHDT, CDR2 YYEEEE. The CDR3 reads CASSQWDRSYEQYF. In DNA, the CDR3 is TGTGCCAGCAGCCAATGGGACAGGTCCTACGAGCAGTACTTC.

CDR3 nucleotide sequence: TGTGCCAGCAGCTCGACAGGCCCGGGGGAGACCCAGTACTTC. It encodes CASSSTGPGETQYF. This sequence joins TRBV5-4 and TRBJ2-5; maybe TRBD1 (6 bases). The CDR3 totals 14 residues. The V gene's germline CDR1 is SGHNT and CDR2 YYREEE (reference sequence). V shed 3 bases and J shed 5 bases, with 14 bases lying between them.

The gene calls are TRBV5-6 and TRBJ2-7, with D perhaps TRBD1 (6 bases). This CDR3 spans 15 amino acids. Germline V gives CDR1 SGHDT, CDR2 YYEEEE. Trimming removed 2 bases at V and 3 bases at J, with 15 bases between. For the CDR3, the DNA is TGTGCCAGCAGCTTTGACGTAACAGGGAACTACGAGCAGTACTTC. Translating it yields CASSFDVTGNYEQYF.

The CDR3, as DNA: TGTGCCAGCAGCTTAGATACATCCGGGGAGCTGTTTTTT. It codes for CASSLDTSGELFF. The chain employs TRBV11-3 and TRBJ2-2, with D uncertain. Germline V gives CDR1 SGHNT, CDR2 YENEEA. The CDR3 consists of 13 residues. Trimming removed 0 bases from V and 6 bases from J, with 5 bases in between.